This TCR beta chain was found in a study of T cells in Graves' hyperthyroidism and ophthalmopathy. Template material for amplifying TCR beta CDR3 regions consisted of RNA transcripts. TCR CDR3 underwent first-round RT-PCR with the HTBI primer set. TCRdb re-derived calls from the multiplex PCR reads in MiXCR, one entry per CDR3 protein. The data hold about 480,000 distinct CDR3 sequences, with 13% to 15% observed a single time. This CDR3 has 16 residues. Germline loops: CDR1 SGHVS, CDR2 FNYEAQ. Trimming at V came to 5 bases and at J to 8 bases, leaving 9 bases not matched to a gene. General study results and limits: Blood also contained most expanded thyroid clonotypes above 0.001.

This clonotype showed up just a few times. Its antigen remains unknown. Disease duration under 2 months; hyperthyroidism patients were aged 18 to 65. The sequence was collected from a woman between 18 and 30 years old with Graves' hyperthyroidism. The sample was blood. The rearrangement links TRBV7-6 to TRBJ1-4; the match to TRBD1 covers 12 bases. The CDR3 DNA reads as TGTGCCAGCAGCGACCCGGGACAGGGGGCGGCGGAAAAACTGTTTTTT. Encoded protein: CASSDPGQGAAEKLFF. The variable domain in full, with the rest retrieved from reference TRBV7-6 and TRBJ1-4, is GAGVSQSPRYKVTKRGQDVALRCDPISGHVSLYWYRQALGQGPEFLTYFNYEAQQDKSGLPNDRFSAERPEGSISTLTIQRTEQRDSAMYRCASSDPGQGAAEKLFFGSGTQLSVL.